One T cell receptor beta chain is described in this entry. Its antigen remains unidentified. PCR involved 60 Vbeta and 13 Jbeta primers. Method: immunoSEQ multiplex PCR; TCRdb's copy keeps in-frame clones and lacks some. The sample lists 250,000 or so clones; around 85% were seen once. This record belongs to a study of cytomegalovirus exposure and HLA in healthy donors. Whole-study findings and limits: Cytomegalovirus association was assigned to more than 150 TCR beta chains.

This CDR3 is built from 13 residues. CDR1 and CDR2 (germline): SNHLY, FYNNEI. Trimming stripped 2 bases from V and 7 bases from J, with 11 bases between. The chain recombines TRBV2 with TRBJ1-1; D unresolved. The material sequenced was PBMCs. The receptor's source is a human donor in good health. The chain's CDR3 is CASSELRSLEAFF. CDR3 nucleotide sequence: TGTGCCAGCAGTGAACTCAGGTCTCTTGAAGCTTTCTTT.